The 17 T cell receptor beta chains below all came from one sample that was sequenced in a study of human T cells and chemical hapten exposure. Time point defined: pre-sensitization, week 0. The treatment is: therapeutic diphenylcyclopropenone sensitization with weekly scalp DPC. A single record per CDR3 protein comes from TCRdb applying MiXCR to the RACE reads. Among about 74,000 distinct CDR3 sequences, around 13% were seen once, and the ten largest hold roughly 4.8%. The input for sequencing was whole blood, taken in connection with sensitization to the hapten diphenylcyclopropenone (DPC). The receptors derive from a woman between 50 and 59 years old with alopecia areata. Some clones in this sample may be carry-over from other donors' samples.

The chain employs TRBV10-2 and TRBJ2-4; the D is unclear. Germline lookup yields CDR1 WSHSY and CDR2 SAAADI. Trimming cost V 4 bases and J 2 bases, with 21 bases left between them. The CDR3 sequence is 18 residues long. The CDR3, as DNA: TGCGCCAGCAGTGGGGTCGGACGGGTAGAATGGTCCAAAAACATTCAGTACTTC. Residues: CASSGVGRVEWSKNIQYF.

In this sample, this clonotype turned up a few times. The chain joins TRBV6-5 to TRBJ2-7, with 10 bases aligning to TRBD1. CDR1 is MNHEY, CDR2 SVGAGI, per germline. This CDR3 region has 16 residues. J lost 2 bases, V lost 5 bases, and 9 bases had no gene match. CDR3 protein: CASSETGTGVPYEQYF. DNA of the CDR3: TGTGCCAGCAGTGAGACCGGGACAGGGGTCCCCTACGAGCAGTACTTC.

This clonotype was picked up many times. The chain is built from TRBV28 and TRBJ2-7, with no clear D. This CDR3 region has 11 residues. The V and J ends lost 6 bases and 0 bases respectively, with 3 bases between them. Germline-derived CDR1 and CDR2 are MDHEN and SYDVKM. This CDR3 reads CASSYSYEQYF. CDR3 DNA: TGTGCCAGCAGCTACTCCTACGAGCAGTACTTC.

This clonotype was counted between two and nine times. J is TRBJ2-7 and V is TRBV7-2; 10 bases fit TRBD1. The V segment lost 1 base and the J segment 2 bases; nucleotides outside the gene matches: 5. The germline CDR1 and CDR2 sequences are SGHTA and FQGNSA. The CDR3 runs to 16 residues. DNA of the CDR3: TGTGCCAGCAGCTTAGTGGGACAGGGGTCGACCTACGAGCAGTACTTC. Translating it yields CASSLVGQGSTYEQYF.

This clonotype has more than one count but fewer than ten. The rearrangement links TRBV6-1 to TRBJ1-1; 7 nucleotides match TRBD1. V gave up 2 bases and J gave up 3 bases; unmatched junction bases: 9. The CDR3 contains 16 residues. CDR1 and CDR2 (germline): MNHNS, SASEGT. The CDR3 coding sequence is TGTGCCAGCAGTGAACCCCCCAGGGGGGCTGACACTGAAGCTTTCTTT. It specifies CASSEPPRGADTEAFF.

This clonotype was seen only a few times. The chain uses TRBV21-1 and TRBJ2-5; the table's TRBD2 call for D was not verified on the DNA. TRBV21-1 corresponds to a pseudogene. The CDR3 consists of 15 residues. The CDR3: CASYGMASEQETQYF. CDR3 in DNA: TGTGCCAGCTACGGGATGGCTAGCGAGCAAGAGACCCAGTACTTC.

This clonotype was picked up a small number of times. The chain combines TRBV29-1 with TRBJ1-1; 8 bases match TRBD1. V shed 4 bases, J shed 4 bases, and the junction held 8 bases outside the gene matches. The CDR3 is made up of 14 amino acids. Germline V CDR1 and CDR2: SQVTM, ANQGSEA. DNA for the CDR3: TGCAGCGTTGTGGTTCGGCAGGGGGCCACTGAAGCTTTCTTT. It is translated as CSVVVRQGATEAFF.

This rearrangement joins TRBV6-5 to TRBJ2-7, with 11 nucleotides matching TRBD1. Germline CDR1 is MNHEY and CDR2 is SVGAGI. This CDR3 has 14 amino acids. The V and J ends lost 7 bases and 6 bases, in that order; junction bases with no gene match: 8. The CDR3 spells CASTQPGQGGEQYF. The CDR3 DNA is TGTGCCAGCACCCAACCGGGACAGGGGGGCGAGCAGTACTTC.

The rearrangement links TRBV2 to TRBJ2-7; no reliable D call. This CDR3 spans 12 amino acids. CDR1 is SNHLY, CDR2 FYNNEI, per germline. Trimming cost V 7 bases and J 6 bases, with 13 bases left between them. The CDR3 here is CASTLVGGEQYF. The DNA for the CDR3 is TGTGCCAGCACGCTAGTAGGCGGCGAGCAGTACTTC.

The chain joins TRBV7-2 to TRBJ2-3; 9 nucleotides line up with TRBD2. The CDR3 covers 15 residues. The V segment lost 2 bases and the J segment 6 bases; nucleotides outside the gene matches: 6. The germline V gene encodes CDR1 SGHTA and CDR2 FQGNSA. CDR3 nucleotide sequence: TGTGCCAGCAGCTTATTTGCGGGAGGGCCGGATACGCAGTATTTT. This gives the protein CASSLFAGGPDTQYF.

This clonotype was observed at least ten times. The rearrangement joins TRBV2 to TRBJ1-5; TRBD1 matches at 9 bases. V shed 6 bases and J 4 bases; nucleotides not matched to a gene: 4. CDR3 length equals 14 residues. Per the germline V gene, CDR1 is SNHLY and CDR2 is FYNNEI. CDR3: CASRLDRGNQPQHF. Here the CDR3 DNA reads TGTGCCAGCAGGTTGGACAGGGGTAATCAGCCCCAGCATTTT.

This chain uses TRBV19 with TRBJ2-3; D ambiguous. In germline, CDR1 is LNHDA, CDR2 SQIVND (reference sequence). The CDR3 totals 9 residues. The V end was cut by 7 bases, the J end by 4 bases, with 0 bases between. DNA for the CDR3: TGTGCCAGTACAGATACGCAGTATTTT. Translated: CASTDTQYF.

The genes are TRBV29-1 and TRBJ2-7; TRBD2 matches 7 bases. This CDR3 region has 14 residues. V was pared by 3 bases and J by 5 bases, with 10 bases of the junction left unmatched. Germline V gene lookup returns CDR1 SQVTM and CDR2 ANQGSEA. CDR3 sequence (DNA): TGCAGCGTTGAGGCGGGAGTGGTAAAGAACGAGCAGTACTTC. The encoded protein is CSVEAGVVKNEQYF.

This clonotype was seen a few times. This chain joins TRBV18 and TRBJ1-1; TRBD1 matches at 8 bases. The J segment lost 1 base and the V segment lost 1 base, leaving 5 bases of the junction unmatched. CDR1 and CDR2 (germline): KGHSH, LQKENI. The CDR3 length is 16 residues. The CDR3: CASSPQQGETNTEAFF. The CDR3 DNA reads as TGTGCCAGCTCACCACAACAGGGGGAAACGAACACTGAAGCTTTCTTT.

The chain joins TRBV11-2 to TRBJ2-1; D gene unclear. The CDR3 is 13 amino acids. Looked up from germline, CDR1 is SGHAT and CDR2 is FQNNGV. V lost 3 bases, J lost 2 bases, and 5 bases lay in between. The CDR3 reads CASSFETYNEQFF. The CDR3 DNA reads TGTGCCAGCAGCTTTGAAACCTACAATGAGCAGTTCTTC.

In this sample, this clonotype turned up a few times. The chain uses TRBV7-2 and TRBJ2-7, with 7 bases aligning to TRBD1. With V trimmed by 0 bases and J by 4 bases, 3 bases remained unmatched. This CDR3 is 14 amino acids long. Germline assignment: CDR1 SGHTA and CDR2 FQGNSA. CDR3 DNA sequence: TGTGCCAGCAGCTTAGCTCGGGACAGTTACGAGCAGTACTTC. Protein product: CASSLARDSYEQYF.

The genes are TRBV19 and TRBJ2-5, with D unclear. Per germline, CDR1 LNHDA and CDR2 SQIVND (reference sequence). This CDR3 has 14 amino acids. Trimming left V 5 bases short and J 4 bases short, with 14 bases between. This CDR3 reads CASSPTDVLETQYF. The CDR3 coding sequence is TGTGCCAGTAGTCCGACGGATGTTTTAGAGACCCAGTACTTC.